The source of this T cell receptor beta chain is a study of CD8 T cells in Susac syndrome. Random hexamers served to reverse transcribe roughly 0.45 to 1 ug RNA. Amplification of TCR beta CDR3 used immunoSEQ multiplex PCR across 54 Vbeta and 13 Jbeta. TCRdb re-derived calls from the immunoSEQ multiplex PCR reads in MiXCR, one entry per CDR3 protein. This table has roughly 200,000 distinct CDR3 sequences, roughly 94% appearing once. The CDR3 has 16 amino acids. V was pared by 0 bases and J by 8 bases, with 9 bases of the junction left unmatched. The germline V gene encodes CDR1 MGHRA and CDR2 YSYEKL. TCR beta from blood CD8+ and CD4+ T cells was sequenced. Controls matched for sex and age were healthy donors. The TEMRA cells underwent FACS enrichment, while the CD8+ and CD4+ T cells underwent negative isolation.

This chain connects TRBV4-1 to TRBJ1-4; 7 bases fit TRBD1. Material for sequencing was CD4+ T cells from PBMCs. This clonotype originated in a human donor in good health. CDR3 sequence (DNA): TGCGCCAGCAGCCAAGAGAGGGCACAGGGGAGAGAAAAACTGTTTTTT. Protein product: CASSQERAQGREKLFF.